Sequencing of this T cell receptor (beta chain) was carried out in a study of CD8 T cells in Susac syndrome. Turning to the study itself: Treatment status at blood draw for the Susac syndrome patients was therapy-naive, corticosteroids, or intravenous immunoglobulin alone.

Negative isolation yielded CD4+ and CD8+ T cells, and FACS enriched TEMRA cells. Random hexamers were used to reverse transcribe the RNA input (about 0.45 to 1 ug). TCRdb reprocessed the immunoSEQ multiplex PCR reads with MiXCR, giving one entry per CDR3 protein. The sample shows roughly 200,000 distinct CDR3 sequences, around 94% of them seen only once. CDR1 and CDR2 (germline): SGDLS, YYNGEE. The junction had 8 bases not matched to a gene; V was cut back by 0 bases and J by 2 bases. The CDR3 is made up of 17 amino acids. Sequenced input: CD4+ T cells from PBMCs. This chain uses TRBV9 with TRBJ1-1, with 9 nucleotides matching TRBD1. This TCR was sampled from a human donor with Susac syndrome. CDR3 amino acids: CASSVGDRGRFNTEAFF. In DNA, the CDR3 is TGTGCCAGCAGCGTAGGAGACAGGGGGAGGTTCAACACTGAAGCTTTCTTT.